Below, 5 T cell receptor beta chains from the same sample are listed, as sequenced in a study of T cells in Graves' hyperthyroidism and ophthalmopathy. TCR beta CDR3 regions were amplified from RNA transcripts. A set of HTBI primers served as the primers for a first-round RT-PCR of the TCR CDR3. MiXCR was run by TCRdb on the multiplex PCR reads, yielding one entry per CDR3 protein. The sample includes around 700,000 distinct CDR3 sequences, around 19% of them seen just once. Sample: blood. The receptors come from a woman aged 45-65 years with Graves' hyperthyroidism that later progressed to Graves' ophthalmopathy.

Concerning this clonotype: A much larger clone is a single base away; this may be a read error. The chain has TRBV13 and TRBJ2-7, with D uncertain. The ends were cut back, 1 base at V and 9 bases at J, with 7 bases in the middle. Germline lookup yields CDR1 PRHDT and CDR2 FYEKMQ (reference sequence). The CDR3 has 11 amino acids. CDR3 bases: TGTGCCAGCAGCTTAGTCCGAGGGCAGTACTTC. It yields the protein CASSLVRGQYF.

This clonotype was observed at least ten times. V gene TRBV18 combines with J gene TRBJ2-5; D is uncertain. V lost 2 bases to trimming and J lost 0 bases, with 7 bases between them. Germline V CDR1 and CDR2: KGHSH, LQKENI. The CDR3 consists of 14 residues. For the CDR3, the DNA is TGTGCCAGCTCACCAACCAAAAACCAAGAGACCCAGTACTTC. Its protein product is CASSPTKNQETQYF.

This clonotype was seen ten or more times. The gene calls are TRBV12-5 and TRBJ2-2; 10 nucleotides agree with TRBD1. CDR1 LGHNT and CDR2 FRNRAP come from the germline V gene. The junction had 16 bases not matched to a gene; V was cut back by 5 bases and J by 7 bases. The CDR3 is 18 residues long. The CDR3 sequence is CASGLILTTGGKDGELFF. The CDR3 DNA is TGTGCTAGTGGTCTAATACTGACGACAGGGGGCAAAGACGGGGAGCTGTTTTTT.

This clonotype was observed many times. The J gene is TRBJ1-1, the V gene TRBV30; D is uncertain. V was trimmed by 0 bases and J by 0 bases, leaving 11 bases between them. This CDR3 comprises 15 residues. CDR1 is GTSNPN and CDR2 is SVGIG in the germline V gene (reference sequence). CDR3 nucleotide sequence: TGTGCCTGGAGTGTAATCGGGTTCATGAACACTGAAGCTTTCTTT. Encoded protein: CAWSVIGFMNTEAFF.

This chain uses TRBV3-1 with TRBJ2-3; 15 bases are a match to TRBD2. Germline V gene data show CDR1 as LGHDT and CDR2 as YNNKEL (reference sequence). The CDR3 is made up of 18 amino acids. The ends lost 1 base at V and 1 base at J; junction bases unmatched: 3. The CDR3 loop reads CASSQVGLAGGRTDTQYF. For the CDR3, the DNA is TGTGCCAGCAGCCAAGTAGGACTAGCGGGGGGGCGCACAGATACGCAGTATTTT.